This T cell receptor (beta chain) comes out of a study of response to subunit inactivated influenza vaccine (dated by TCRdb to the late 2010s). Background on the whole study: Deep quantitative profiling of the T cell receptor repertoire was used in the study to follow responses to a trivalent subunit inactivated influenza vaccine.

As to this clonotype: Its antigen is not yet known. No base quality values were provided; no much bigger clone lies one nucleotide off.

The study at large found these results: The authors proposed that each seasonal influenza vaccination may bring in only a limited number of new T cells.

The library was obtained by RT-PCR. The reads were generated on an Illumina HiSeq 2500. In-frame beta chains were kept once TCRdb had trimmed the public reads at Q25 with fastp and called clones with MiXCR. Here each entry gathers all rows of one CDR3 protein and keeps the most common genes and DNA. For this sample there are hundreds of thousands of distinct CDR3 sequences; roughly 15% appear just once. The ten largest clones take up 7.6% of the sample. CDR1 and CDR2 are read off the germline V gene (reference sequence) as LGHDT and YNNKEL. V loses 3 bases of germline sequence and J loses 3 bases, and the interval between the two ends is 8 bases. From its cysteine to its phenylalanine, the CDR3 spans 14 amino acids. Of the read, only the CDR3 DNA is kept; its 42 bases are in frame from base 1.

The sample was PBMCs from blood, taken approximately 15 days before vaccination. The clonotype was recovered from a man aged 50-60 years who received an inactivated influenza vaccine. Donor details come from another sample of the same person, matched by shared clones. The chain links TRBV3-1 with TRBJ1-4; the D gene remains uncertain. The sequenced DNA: TGTGCCAGCAGCCACCGAGGGCCTAATGAAAAACTGTTTTTT. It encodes CASSHRGPNEKLFF.